This T cell receptor (beta chain) was observed in a study of shared clonotypes between healthy human individuals. Trimming shortened V by 0 bases and J by 0 bases, and 7 bases separated the two germline ends. CDR3 size: 15 residues. Germline CDR1 is SGHRS and CDR2 is YFSETQ. TCRdb keeps only in-frame clones here, not all; method: immunoSEQ multiplex PCR. The profile shows some 660,000 clones, approximately 73% of them singletons. As regards this clone: With a much larger clone just one base away, this may be a read error. The same CDR3 also results from other DNA sequences found in this sample.

The V and J genes are TRBV5-1 and TRBJ2-1, with D hard to call. This receptor was taken from a woman aged 25 to 39 in good health. Sequencing was carried out using memory CD4+ T cells sorted from blood. Subset denoted: CD45RA-negative fraction. The chain's CDR3 is CASSLDTGSYNEQFF. Here the CDR3 DNA reads TGCGCCAGCAGCTTGGATACCGGCTCCTACAATGAGCAGTTCTTC.